The rows below give T cell receptor beta chains drawn from one sample of a study of blood T cell repertoires in COVID-19. The table came from immunoSEQ multiplex PCR; TCRdb's copy has only in-frame clones and leaves some out. Of hundreds of thousands of clones listed, around 89% are singletons. Sequencing was performed on PBMCs or T cells enriched from blood (not recorded which). The receptor source for this set is a man aged 40-49 years who had recovered from COVID-19. Both conserved end residues are part of each CDR3.

TRBV12-3/TRBV12-4	TRBJ1-2	13	CASSAGLDYGYTF
TRBV14	TRBJ2-7	15	CASSQSSDLLYEQYF
TRBV9	TRBJ2-2	13	CASSVGTGGELFF
TRBV6-2/TRBV6-3	TRBJ2-1	17	CASSKPPGLAPYNEQFF
TRBV7-6	TRBJ2-7	15	CASSSNVGGSSEQYF
TRBV21-1	TRBJ2-1	16	CASRPVQGYVGNEQFF
TRBV18	TRBJ2-6	16	CASSPYISSGANVLTF
TRBV13	TRBJ1-4	17	CASSSYRGLLANEKLFF
TRBV7-9	TRBJ2-3	14	CASSRTSLTDTQYF
TRBV11-3	TRBJ1-1	17	CASSFREPHDMNTEAFF
TRBV25-1	TRBJ2-7	18	CASTAPGQGAHRNYEQYF
TRBV27	TRBJ1-2	15	CASNSNGGTLYGYTF
TRBV27	TRBJ2-7	13	CASSPPGTKFATF
TRBV5-4	TRBJ1-1	15	CASSLDGQMNTEAFF
TRBV10-3	TRBJ1-4	14	CAISEGLDGEKLFF
TRBV11-2	TRBJ1-2	17	CASSLVRDSRPFYGYTF
TRBV28	TRBJ1-3	15	CASRVQGAIGNTIYF
TRBV7-9	TRBJ1-6	14	CASSLHLVDSPLHF
TRBV24-1	TRBJ2-2	14	CATSEPGHTGELFF
TRBV7-9	TRBJ2-1	14	CASSPKGDYNEQFF